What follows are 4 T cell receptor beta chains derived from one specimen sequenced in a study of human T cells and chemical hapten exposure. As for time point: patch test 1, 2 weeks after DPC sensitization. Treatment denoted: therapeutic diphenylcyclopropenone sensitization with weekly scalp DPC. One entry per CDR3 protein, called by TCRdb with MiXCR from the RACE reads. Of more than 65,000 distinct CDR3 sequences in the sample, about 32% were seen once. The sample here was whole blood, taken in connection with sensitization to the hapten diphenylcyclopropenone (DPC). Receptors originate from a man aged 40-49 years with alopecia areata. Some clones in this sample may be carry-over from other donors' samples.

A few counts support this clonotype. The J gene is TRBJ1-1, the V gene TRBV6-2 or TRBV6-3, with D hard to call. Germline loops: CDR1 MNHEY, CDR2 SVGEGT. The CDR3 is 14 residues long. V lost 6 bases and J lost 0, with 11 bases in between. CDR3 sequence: CASREGGMNTEAFF. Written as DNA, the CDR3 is TGTGCCAGCAGGGAAGGAGGGATGAACACTGAAGCTTTCTTT.

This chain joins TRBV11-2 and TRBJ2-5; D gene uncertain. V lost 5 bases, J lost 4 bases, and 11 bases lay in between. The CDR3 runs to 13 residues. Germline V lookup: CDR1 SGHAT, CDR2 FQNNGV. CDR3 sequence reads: CASSILYAETQYF. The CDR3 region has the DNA TGTGCCAGCAGCATACTCTATGCAGAGACCCAGTACTTC.

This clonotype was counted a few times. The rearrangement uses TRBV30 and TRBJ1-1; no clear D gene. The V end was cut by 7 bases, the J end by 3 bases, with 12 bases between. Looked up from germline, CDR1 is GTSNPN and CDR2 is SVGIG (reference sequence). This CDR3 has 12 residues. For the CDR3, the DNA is TGTGCCTTAAATATGGAGGACACTGAAGCTTTCTTT. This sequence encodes CALNMEDTEAFF.

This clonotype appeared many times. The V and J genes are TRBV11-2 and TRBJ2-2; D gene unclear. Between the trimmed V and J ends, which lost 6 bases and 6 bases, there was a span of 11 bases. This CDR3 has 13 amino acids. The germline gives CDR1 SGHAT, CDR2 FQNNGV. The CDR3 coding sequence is TGTGCCAGCAGTTCCCACAGCCCCGGGGAGCTGTTTTTT. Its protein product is CASSSHSPGELFF.